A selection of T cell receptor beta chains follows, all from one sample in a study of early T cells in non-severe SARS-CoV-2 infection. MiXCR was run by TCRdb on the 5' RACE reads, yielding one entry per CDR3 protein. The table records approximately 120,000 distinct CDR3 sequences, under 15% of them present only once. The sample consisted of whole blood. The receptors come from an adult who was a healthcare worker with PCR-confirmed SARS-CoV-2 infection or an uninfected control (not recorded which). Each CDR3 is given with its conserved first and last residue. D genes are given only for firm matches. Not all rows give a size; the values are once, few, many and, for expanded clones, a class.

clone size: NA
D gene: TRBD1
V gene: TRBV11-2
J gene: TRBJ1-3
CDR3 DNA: TGTGCCAGCAGCTCTCGACAGGGGGCGAACACCATATATTTT
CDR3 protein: CASSSRQGANTIYF

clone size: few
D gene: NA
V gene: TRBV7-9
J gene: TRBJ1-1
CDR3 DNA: TGTGCCAGCAGTCCCCGTCGGGGCGGTAGCACTGAAGCTTTCTTT
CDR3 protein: CASSPRRGGSTEAFF

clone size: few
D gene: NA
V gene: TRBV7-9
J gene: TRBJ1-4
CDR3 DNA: TGTGCCAGCAGCCGGGGTAATGAAAAACTGTTTTTT
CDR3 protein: CASSRGNEKLFF

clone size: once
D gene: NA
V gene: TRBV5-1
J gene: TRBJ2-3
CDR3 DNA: TGCGCCAGCAGCTTAAAAGGGACCACAGATACGCAGTATTTT
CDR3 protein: CASSLKGTTDTQYF

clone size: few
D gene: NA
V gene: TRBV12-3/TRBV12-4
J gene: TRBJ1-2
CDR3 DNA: TGTGCCAGCAGCTCGGTACTCGGCTACACCTTC
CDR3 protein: CASSSVLGYTF

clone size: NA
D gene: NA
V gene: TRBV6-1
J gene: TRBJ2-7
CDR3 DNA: TGTGCCAGCAGTCCCCGACTCTCGAGTAGCGATGACTACGAGCAGTACTTC
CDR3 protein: CASSPRLSSSDDYEQYF

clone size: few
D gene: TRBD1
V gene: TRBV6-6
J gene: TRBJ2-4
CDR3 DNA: TGTGCCAGCAGAGACAGGGGGGCCGGTGCCAAAAACATTCAGTACTTC
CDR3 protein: CASRDRGAGAKNIQYF

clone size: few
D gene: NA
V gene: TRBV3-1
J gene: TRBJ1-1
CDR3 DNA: TGTGCCAGCAGCCAAGCAGCGGCAGGCACTGAAGCTTTCTTT
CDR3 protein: CASSQAAAGTEAFF

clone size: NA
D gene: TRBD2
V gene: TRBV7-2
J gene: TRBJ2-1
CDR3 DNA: TGTGCCAGCAGCCAGGGAGGGACGGGGTCCTACAATGAGCAGTTCTTC
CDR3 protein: CASSQGGTGSYNEQFF

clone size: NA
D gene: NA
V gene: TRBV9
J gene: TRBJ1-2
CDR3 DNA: TGTGCCAGCAACAGGGATTCTAACTATGGCTACACCTTC
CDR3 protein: CASNRDSNYGYTF

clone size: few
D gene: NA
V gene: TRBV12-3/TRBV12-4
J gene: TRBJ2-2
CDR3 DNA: TGTGCCAGCAGTTTAGTGGGGGCTAACACCGGGGAGCTGTTTTTT
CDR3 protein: CASSLVGANTGELFF

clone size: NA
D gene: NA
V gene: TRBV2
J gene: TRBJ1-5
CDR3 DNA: TGTGCCAGCGCGGAACAGGGACGAGGGCAGCCCCAGCATTTT
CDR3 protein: CASAEQGRGQPQHF

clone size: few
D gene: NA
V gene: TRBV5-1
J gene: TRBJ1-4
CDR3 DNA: TGCGCCAGCAGCTTGGCCCCCAGAGCTCAGGGTGAAAAACTGTTTTTT
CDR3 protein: CASSLAPRAQGEKLFF

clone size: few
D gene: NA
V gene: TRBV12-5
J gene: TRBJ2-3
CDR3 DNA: TGTGCTAGTGGTTCGGCAGATACGCAGTATTTT
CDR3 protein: CASGSADTQYF

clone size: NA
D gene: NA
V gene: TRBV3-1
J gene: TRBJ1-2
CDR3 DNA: TGTGCCAGCAGCCAAGATTTACTGGGAGCTAACTATGGCTACACCTTC
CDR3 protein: CASSQDLLGANYGYTF

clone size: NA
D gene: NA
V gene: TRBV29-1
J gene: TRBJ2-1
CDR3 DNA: TGCAGCACCCGGGGGATGCCGGGTTACAATGAGCAGTTCTTC
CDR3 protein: CSTRGMPGYNEQFF

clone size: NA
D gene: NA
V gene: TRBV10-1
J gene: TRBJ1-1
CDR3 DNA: TGCGCCAGCAGTGGTATCGACGGTAAAGCTTTCTTT
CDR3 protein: CASSGIDGKAFF

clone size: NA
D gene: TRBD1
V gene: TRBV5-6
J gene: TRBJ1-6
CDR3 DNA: TGTGCCAGCAGCAGGGGGCTGGATTCACCCCTCCACTTT
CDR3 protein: CASSRGLDSPLHF

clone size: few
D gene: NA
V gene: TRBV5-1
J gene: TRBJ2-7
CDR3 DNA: TGCGCCAGCAGTCAGGGGCGGACGCTCTACGAGCAGTACTTC
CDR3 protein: CASSQGRTLYEQYF

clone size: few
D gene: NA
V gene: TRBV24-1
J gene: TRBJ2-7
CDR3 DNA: TGTGCCACCAGTGATGGTCTCGAGCAGTACTTC
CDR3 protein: CATSDGLEQYF

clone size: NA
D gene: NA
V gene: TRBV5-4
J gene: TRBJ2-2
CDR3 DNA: TGTGCCAGCAGCCAGGGGGACACAGCGGGGAACACCGGGGAGCTGTTTTTT
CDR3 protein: CASSQGDTAGNTGELFF

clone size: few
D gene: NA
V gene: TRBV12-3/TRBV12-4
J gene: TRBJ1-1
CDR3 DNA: TGTGCCAGCAGTTTACAGGCGGTGAACACTGAAGCTTTCTTT
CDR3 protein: CASSLQAVNTEAFF

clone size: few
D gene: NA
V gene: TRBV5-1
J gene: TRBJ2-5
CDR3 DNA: TGCGCCAGCAGCTTGGTACGAGGGACGGAGACCCAAGAGACCCAGTACTTC
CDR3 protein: CASSLVRGTETQETQYF

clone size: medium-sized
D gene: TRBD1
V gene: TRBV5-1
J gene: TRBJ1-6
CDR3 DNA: TGCGCCAGCAGCTTGAAAGGACAGGGAGGTTCACCCCTCCACTTT
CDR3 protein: CASSLKGQGGSPLHF

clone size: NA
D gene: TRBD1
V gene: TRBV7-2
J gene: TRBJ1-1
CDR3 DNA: TGTGCCAGCAGCCAGAGGACAGGGTTCGCCCACCCTGGCCCACCTGAAGCTTTCTTT
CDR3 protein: CASSQRTGFAHPGPPEAFF

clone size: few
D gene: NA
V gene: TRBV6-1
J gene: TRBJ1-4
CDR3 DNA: TGTGCCAGCAGCGAAGGGGGGATTAATGAAAAACTGTTTTTT
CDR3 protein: CASSEGGINEKLFF

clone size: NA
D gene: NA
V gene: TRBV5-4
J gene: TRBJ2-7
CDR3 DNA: TGTGCCAGCAGCTTGTCTAAGGGCGAGCAGTACTTC
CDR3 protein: CASSLSKGEQYF

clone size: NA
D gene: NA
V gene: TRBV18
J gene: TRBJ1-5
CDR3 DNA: TGTGCCAGCTCACCGGTGGAGGCCAACAATCAGCCCCAGCATTTT
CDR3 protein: CASSPVEANNQPQHF

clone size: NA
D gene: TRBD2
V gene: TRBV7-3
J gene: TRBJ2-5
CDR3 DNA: TGTGCCAGCGGTACGGGAGGTGAGACCCAGTACTTC
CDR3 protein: CASGTGGETQYF

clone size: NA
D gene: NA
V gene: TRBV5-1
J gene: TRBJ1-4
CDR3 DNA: TGCGCCAGCAGCTTGGGTCCCCTGGAAGTGGAAAAACTGTTTTTT
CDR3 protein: CASSLGPLEVEKLFF

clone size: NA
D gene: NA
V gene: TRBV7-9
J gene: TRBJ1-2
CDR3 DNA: TGTGCCAGCAGCCGCTCTAACTATGGCTACACCTTC
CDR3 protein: CASSRSNYGYTF

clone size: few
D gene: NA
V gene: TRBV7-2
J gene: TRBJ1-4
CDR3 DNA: TGTGCCAGCAGCAAACGGCAGGGCCGTGAAAAACTGTTTTTT
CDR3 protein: CASSKRQGREKLFF

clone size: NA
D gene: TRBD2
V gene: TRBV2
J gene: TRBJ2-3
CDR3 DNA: TGTGCCAGCAAACTAGCGGGGGGGCCTATTCCAGATACGCAGTATTTT
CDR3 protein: CASKLAGGPIPDTQYF

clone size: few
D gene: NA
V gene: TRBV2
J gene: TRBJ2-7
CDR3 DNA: TGTGCCAGCAGTGAATCCGGGGGAGTTACGTCCTACGAGCAGTACTTC
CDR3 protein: CASSESGGVTSYEQYF

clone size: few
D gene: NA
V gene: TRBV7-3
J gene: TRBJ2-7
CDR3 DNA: TGTGCCAGCAGCTTAAGCCAGGGCTACGAGCAGTACTTC
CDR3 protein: CASSLSQGYEQYF

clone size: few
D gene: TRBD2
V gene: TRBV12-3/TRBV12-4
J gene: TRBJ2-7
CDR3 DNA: TGTGCCAGCAGTCAAGGGACTACATACGAGCAGTACTTC
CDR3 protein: CASSQGTTYEQYF

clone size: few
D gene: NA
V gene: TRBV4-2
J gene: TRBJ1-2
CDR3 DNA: TGTGCCAGCAGCCGCCTAAACCCCACCGGTCATGGCTACACCTTC
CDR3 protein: CASSRLNPTGHGYTF

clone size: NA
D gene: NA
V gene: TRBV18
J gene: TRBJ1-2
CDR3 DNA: TGTGCCAGCTCACCAGACCCGCTCGTGGGCTACACCTTC
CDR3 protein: CASSPDPLVGYTF

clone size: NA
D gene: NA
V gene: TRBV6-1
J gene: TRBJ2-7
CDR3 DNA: TGTGCCAGCAGTGCCGGCCCTAGGGTCGAGCAGTACTTC
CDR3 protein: CASSAGPRVEQYF

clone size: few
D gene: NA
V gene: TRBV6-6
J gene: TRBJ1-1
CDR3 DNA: TGTGCCAGCAGTTACTCCTCCGGGAGGGAACGGACTGAAGCTTTCTTT
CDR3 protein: CASSYSSGRERTEAFF

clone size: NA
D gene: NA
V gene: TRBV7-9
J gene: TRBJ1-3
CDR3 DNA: TGTGCCAGCAGCTTACAGGGCGGGGTAGCTGGAAACACCATATATTTT
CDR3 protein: CASSLQGGVAGNTIYF

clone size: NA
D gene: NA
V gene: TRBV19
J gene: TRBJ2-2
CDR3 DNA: TGTGCCAGTAGTATTGTTGGAACCGGGGAGCTGTTTTTT
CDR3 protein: CASSIVGTGELFF

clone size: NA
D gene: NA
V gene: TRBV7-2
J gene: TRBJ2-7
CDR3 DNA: TGTGCCAGCAGCTTGGATCTCAAGGACGAGCAGTACTTC
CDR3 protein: CASSLDLKDEQYF

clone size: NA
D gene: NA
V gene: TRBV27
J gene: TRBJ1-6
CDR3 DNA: TGTGCCAGCAGTTTAATGGGGAGTGATTCACCCCTCCACTTT
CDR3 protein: CASSLMGSDSPLHF

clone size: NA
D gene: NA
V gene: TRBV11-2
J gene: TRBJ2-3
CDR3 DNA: TGTGCCAGCAGCCCCTACTCAGGGGAGCGCACAGATACGCAGTATTTT
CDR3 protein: CASSPYSGERTDTQYF

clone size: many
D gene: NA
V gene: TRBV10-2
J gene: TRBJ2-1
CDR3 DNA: TGCGCCAGCAGATATGCGCGGAGCTCCTACAATGAGCAGTTCTTC
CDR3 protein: CASRYARSSYNEQFF

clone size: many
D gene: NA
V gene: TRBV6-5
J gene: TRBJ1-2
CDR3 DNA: TGTGCCAGCAGCAACACCGGGACCTTCCCCGGGGGCTACACCTTC
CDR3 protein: CASSNTGTFPGGYTF

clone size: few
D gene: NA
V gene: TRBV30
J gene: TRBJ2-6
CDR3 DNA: TGTGCCCGGAGGGAAACTCGTTCTGGGGCCAACGTCCTGACTTTC
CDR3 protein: CARRETRSGANVLTF